This T cell receptor beta chain was retrieved from a study of cytomegalovirus exposure and HLA in healthy donors. With 60 Vbeta and 13 Jbeta primers, the PCR was carried out. Profiling relied on immunoSEQ multiplex PCR, and the TCRdb table lists in-frame clones only, not all of them. The profile shows just over 200,000 clones, around 80% of them singletons. Turning to this clone: The antigen remains undetermined.

Whole-study findings and limits: Per a prior analysis, the majority of TCR beta V segments were productive roughly 90% or roughly 30% of the time.

CDR1 is LNHDA, CDR2 SQIVND, per germline (reference sequence). This CDR3 spans 14 amino acids. V lost 6 bases, J lost 7 bases, and 4 bases stayed unmatched. This receptor was identified in a man in his fifties or sixties in good health and CMV-seronegative. V and J are TRBV19 and TRBJ2-2, with TRBD1 matching over 11 bases. Source material: PBMCs. CDR3 residues: CASRDRGLSGELFF. As DNA, the CDR3 is TGTGCCAGTAGGGACAGGGGGCTTAGCGGGGAGCTGTTTTTT.